This T cell receptor (beta chain) was sequenced in a study of cytomegalovirus exposure and HLA in healthy donors. Whole-study findings and limits: Donors were assumed by presence/absence analyses to have roughly uniform sequencing depth.

As concerns this clone: Its antigen is still unknown.

CDR3 size: 13 residues. Looked up from germline, CDR1 is SGHTA and CDR2 is FQGNSA. Trimming removed 5 bases from V and 4 bases from J, with 12 bases in between. The PCR made use of 60 Vbeta and 13 Jbeta primers. Using immunoSEQ multiplex PCR, the repertoire was profiled, and TCRdb retains in-frame clones only, with some absent. The sample lists over 250,000 clones, just over 70% occurring once. The sample was PBMCs. The chain recombines TRBV7-2 with TRBJ2-7; D may be TRBD1 (6 bases). The clonotype originates from a female donor in good health and CMV-seronegative. DNA for the CDR3: TGTGCCAGCAGCCAGGGGTCTTCTTACGAGCAGTACTTC. Translating it yields CASSQGSSYEQYF. The whole variable domain, remainder taken from reference TRBV7-2 and TRBJ2-7, is GAGVSQSPSNKVTEKGKDVELRCDPISGHTALYWYRQSLGQGLEFLIYFQGNSAPDKSGLPSDRFSAERTGGSVSTLTIQRTQQEDSAVYLCASSQGSSYEQYFGPGTRLTVT.